The TCR beta chain described here comes from a study of blood T cell repertoires in COVID-19. Per the germline V gene, CDR1 is MNHEY and CDR2 is SVGEGT. This CDR3 is built from 15 residues. V dropped 4 bases and J dropped 1; count of bases not matched to a gene: 5. Assay used: immunoSEQ multiplex PCR; TCRdb lists only in-frame clones, some missing. The table includes approximately 210,000 clones, approximately 80% detected once. Sequencing was done on a sample of peripheral blood. The rearrangement links TRBV6-2 or TRBV6-3 to TRBJ1-1; TRBD1 matches at 8 bases. This receptor was obtained from a woman aged 80 or over with COVID-19, enrolled during active disease. The CDR3 coding sequence is TGTGCCAGCAGTTCGCAGGGGGCGCAGAACACTGAAGCTTTCTTT. Encoded protein: CASSSQGAQNTEAFF.